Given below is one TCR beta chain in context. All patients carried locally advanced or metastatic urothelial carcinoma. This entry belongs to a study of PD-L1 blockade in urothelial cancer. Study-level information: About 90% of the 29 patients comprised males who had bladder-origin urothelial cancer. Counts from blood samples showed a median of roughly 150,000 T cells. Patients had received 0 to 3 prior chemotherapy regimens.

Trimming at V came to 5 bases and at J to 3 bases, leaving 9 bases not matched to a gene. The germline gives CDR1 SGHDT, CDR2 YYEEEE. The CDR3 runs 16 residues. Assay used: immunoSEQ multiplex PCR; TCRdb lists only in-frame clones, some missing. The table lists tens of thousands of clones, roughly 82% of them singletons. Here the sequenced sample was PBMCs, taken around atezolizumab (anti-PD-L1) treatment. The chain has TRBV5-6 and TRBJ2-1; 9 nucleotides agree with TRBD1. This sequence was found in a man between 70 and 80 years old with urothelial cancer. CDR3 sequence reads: CASRGHPGQGYNEQFF. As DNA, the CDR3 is TGTGCCAGCAGAGGGCATCCGGGACAGGGCTACAATGAGCAGTTCTTC.